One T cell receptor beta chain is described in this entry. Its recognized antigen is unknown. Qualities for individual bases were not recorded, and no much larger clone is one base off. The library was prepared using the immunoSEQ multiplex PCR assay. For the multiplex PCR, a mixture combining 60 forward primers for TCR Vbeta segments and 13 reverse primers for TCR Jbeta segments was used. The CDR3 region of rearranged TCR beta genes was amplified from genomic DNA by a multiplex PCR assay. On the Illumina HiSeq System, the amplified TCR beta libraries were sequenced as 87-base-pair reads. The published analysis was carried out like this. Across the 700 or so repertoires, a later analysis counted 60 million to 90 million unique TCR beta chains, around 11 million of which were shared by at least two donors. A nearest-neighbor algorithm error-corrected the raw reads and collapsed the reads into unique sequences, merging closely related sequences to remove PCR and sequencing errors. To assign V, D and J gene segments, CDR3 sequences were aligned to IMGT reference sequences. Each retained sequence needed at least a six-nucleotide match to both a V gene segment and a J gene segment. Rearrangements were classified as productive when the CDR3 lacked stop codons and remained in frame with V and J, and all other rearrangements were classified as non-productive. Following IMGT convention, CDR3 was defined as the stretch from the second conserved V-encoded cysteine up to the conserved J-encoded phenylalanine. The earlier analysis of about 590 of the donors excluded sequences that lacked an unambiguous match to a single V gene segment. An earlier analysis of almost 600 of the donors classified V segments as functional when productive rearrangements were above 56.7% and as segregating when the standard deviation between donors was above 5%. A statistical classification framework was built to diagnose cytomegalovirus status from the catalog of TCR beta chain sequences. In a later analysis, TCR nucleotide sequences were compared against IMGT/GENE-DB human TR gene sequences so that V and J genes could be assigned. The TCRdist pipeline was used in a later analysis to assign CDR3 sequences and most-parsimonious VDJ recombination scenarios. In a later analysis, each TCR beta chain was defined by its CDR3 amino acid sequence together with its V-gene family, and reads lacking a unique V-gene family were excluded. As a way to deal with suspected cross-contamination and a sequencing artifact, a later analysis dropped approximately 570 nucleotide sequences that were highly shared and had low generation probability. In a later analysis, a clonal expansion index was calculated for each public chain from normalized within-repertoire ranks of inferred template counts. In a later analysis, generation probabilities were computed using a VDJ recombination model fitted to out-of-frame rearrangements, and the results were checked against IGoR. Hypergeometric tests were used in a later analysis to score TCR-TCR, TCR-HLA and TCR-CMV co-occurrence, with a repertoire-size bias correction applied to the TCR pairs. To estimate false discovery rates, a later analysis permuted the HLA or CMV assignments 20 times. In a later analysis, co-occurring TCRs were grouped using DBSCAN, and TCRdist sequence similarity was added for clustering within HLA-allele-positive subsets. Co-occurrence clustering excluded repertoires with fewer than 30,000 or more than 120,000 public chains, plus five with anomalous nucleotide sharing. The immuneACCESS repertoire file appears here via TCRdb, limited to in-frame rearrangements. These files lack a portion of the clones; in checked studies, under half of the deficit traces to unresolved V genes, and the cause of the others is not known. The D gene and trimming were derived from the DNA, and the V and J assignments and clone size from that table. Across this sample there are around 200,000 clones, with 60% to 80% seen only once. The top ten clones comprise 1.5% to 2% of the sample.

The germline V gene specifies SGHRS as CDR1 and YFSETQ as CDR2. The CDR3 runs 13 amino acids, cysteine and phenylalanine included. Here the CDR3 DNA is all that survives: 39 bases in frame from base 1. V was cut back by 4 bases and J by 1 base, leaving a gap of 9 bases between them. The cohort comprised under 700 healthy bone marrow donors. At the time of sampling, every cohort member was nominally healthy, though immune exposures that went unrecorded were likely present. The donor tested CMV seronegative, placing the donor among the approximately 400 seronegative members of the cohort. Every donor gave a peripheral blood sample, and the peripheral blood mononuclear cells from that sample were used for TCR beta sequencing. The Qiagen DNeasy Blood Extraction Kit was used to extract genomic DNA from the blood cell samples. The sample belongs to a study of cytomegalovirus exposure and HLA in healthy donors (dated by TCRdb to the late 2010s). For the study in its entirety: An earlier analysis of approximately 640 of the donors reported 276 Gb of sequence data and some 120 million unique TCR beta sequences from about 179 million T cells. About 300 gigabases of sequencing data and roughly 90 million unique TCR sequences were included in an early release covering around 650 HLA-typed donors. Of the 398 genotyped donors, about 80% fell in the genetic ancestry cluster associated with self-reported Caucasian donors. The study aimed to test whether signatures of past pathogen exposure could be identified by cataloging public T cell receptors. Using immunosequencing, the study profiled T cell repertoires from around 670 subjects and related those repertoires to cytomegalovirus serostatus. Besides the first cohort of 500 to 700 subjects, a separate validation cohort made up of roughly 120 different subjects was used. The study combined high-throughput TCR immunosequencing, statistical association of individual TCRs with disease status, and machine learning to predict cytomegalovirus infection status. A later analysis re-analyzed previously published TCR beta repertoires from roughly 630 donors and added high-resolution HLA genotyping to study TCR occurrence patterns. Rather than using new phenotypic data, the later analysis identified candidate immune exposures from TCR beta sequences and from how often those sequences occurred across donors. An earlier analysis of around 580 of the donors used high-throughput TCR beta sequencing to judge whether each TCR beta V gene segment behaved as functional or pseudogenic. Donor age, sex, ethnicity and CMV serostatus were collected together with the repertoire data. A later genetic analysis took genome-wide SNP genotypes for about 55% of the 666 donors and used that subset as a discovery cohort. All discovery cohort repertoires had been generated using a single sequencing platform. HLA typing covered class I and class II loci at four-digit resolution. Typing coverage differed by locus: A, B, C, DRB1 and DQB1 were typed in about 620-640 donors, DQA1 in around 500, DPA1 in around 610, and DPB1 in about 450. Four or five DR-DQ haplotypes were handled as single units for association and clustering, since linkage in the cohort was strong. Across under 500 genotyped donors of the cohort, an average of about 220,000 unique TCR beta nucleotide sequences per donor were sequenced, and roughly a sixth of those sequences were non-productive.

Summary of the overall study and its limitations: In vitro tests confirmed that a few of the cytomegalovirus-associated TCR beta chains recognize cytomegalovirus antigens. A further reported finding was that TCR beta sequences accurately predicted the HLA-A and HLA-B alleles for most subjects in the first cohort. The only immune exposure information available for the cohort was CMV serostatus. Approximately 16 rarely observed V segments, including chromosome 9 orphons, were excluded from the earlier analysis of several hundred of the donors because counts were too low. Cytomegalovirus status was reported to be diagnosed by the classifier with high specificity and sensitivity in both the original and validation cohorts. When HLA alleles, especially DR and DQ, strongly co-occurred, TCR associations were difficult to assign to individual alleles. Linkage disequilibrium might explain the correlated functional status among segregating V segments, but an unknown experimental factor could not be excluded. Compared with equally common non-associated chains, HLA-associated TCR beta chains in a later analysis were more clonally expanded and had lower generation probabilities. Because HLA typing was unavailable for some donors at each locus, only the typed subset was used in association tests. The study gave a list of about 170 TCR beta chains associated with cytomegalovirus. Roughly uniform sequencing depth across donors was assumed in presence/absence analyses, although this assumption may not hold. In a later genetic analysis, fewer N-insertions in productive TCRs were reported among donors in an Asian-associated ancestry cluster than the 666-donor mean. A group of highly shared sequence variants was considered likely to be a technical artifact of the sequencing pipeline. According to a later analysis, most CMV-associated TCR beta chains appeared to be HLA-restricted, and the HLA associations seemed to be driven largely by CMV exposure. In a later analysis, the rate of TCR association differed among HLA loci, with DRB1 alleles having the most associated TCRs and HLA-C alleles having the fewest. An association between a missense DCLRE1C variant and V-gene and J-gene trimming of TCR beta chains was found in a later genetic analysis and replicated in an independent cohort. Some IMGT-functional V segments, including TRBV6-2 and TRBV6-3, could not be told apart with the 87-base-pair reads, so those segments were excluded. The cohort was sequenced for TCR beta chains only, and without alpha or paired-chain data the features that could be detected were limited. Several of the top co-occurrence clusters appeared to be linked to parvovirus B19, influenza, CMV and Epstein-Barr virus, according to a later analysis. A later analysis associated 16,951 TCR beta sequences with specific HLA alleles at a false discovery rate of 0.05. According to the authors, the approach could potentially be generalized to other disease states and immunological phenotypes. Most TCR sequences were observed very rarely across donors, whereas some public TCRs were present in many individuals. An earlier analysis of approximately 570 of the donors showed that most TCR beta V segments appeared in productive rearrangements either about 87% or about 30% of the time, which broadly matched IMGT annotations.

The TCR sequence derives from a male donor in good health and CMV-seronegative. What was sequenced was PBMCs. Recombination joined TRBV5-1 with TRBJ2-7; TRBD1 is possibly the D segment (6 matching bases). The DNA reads TGCGCCAGCAGCACCAGGGGTTCCTACGAGCAGTACTTC. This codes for CASSTRGSYEQYF.